The clone carrying this T cell receptor (beta chain) occurred once. Those enrolled in Seattle joined during active infection and were followed longitudinally afterward. The record originates from a study of blood T cell repertoires in COVID-19. Study-level information: Collection of acute and convalescent COVID-19 samples took place in the United States, Italy and Spain. In each case, the material was cDNA or gDNA derived from T cells, B-cell-depleted T cells, or PBMCs.

Original processing methods: Researchers report that nucleated cell counts were estimated from reference gene primer amplification. The method was immunoSEQ multiplex PCR; TCRdb's version includes in-frame clones alone and lacks a portion of them. V, J and clone size reflect that table, while D and trimming were determined from the DNA. There are approximately 170,000 clones in the sample; over 80% occur only once, and around 8% lies in the top ten. This clonotype was sampled from a woman in her 70s with COVID-19, enrolled during active disease. The sample was peripheral blood.

The CDR3, as DNA: TGCGCCAGCAGCTTGGCCGGTCGGTTAACAGAGACCCAGTACTTC. It yields the protein CASSLAGRLTETQYF. V and J are TRBV5-1 and TRBJ2-5, with D uncertain. Germline CDR1 is SGHRS and CDR2 is YFSETQ. This CDR3 is 15 amino acids long. V was shortened by 0 bases and J by 4 bases, with 13 bases between the two germline ends.